This T cell receptor beta chain was recorded in a study of T-cell memory formation after mild COVID-19 (dated by TCRdb to about 2021). A note on the overall study: TCR sequence clusters from the two donors were largely donor specific. Longitudinal TCRalpha and TCRbeta repertoire sequencing tracked T-cell clones expanding and contracting after mild COVID-19 in two donors. The cohort was made up of two young adult volunteers, one female and one male, who were previously healthy. On the study overall, not on this receptor specifically: The detection of some responding clones in pre-infection memory suggests that pre-existing cross-reactive memory T cells joined the SARS-CoV-2 response. Only a couple of mild cases were covered by the study, and larger cohorts that include severe cases with pre-infection samples were considered necessary. Contracting CD4+ clones turned up mainly in the CM and EM memory subsets, whereas EMRA was where CD8+ clones were enriched. Balanced CD4/CD8 phenotypes were observed for clones contracting from day 15 to 85, whereas a bias towards CD4+ was observed for a second wave of clones expanding from day 15 to 37. SARS-CoV-2 specificity was not confirmed for the second-wave clones peaking on day 37.

Ficoll-Paque density gradient centrifugation was the method used to isolate PBMCs. TCRdb records Illumina NovaSeq 6000 as the sequencer. cDNA libraries for TCRalpha and TCRbeta were prepared by 5'RACE using constant-segment primers, with sample barcodes and unique molecular identifiers added. RNA was extracted from every sample with Trizol reagent. Amplification of the libraries took two PCR steps, and the second step added a second sample barcode plus Illumina TruSeq adapters. The libraries were sequenced on an Illumina NovaSeq using 2 x 150 bp paired-end reads. On the study's bioinformatics: Demultiplexing of reads and collapsing into UMI-guided consensus sequences were performed with migec v1.2.7. Using mixcr v2.1.11, UMI consensuses were aligned to TRA and TRB V and J templates and then assembled into clonotypes. A clonotype was counted as expanded or contracted only if both edgeR and NoisET called the change significant, with noise models trained on biological replicates. edgeR calls used a false discovery rate-adjusted p below 0.01 and a log2 fold-change threshold of 1. As an exploratory analysis of dynamics, PCA with hierarchical clustering was applied to max-normalized trajectories of the 1000 most abundant clonotypes. The CD4 or CD8 phenotype of responding clones was assigned using the separately sequenced CD4+ and CD8+ repertoires. Starting from the raw public reads, TCRdb applied fastp trimming at Q25, assembled clones with MiXCR and retained in-frame beta chains. Rows matching on CDR3 protein sequence are summarized as one entry with the most common DNA and genes. The authors' filters were not applied to this entry. Across this sample there are fewer than 200,000 distinct CDR3 sequences, with 10% to 15% seen only once. The ten largest clonotypes hold approximately 3.6% of the sample.

In regard to this clonotype: Its binding antigen is unknown. Per-base qualities were not stored, and no clone one base away is much larger.

Relative to germline, V is missing 4 bases and J is missing 4 bases, with 5 bases of the junction outside any gene match. Sequences SGDLS (CDR1) and YYNGEE (CDR2) are obtained from the germline V gene. The CDR3 covers 14 residues, taking in both the cysteine and the phenylalanine. Just the 42-base CDR3 DNA is kept, in frame starting at base 1. This TCR came from a man younger than 35 who had mild COVID-19 (a few samples of this study predate the infection). The sample titles of this study are shuffled in the database, so cell type and time point are left out; the donor was told from shared clones. The V gene is TRBV9 and the J gene is TRBJ1-2; 9 central nucleotides agree with TRBD1. The sequenced material came from PBMCs or a T cell subset sorted from them (not recorded which). The DNA is TGTGCCAGCAGCCCTAGGACAGGGGCCTATGGCTACACCTTC. Its translation is CASSPRTGAYGYTF.